This T cell receptor beta chain was captured by sequencing in a study of T cell repertoires in cytomegalovirus infection. TCRdb fed the reads into MiXCR, producing one record per CDR3 protein. The table records 100,000 or so distinct CDR3 sequences, around a quarter of them present only once. Losses at the gene ends were 5 bases for V and 0 bases for J; bases not matched to a gene: 6. The CDR3 consists of 15 residues. Per germline, CDR1 MDHEN and CDR2 SYDVKM. The receptor was isolated from a human donor in good health (CMV status not recorded). Some clones in this sample may be carry-over from other donors' samples. The sequencing sample was made of CD8+ T cells from PBMCs. V gene TRBV28 combines with J gene TRBJ1-2, with 7 bases that match TRBD1. CDR3 nucleotides: TGTGCCAGCAGTCCACAGGGGAACCCTAACTATGGCTACACCTTC. Protein product: CASSPQGNPNYGYTF.